This is a list of T cell receptor beta chains from one sample in a study of blood T cells in healthy people across ages. Each CDR3 protein gets one entry after TCRdb re-called the 5' RACE reads with MiXCR. The sample has 790,000 or so distinct CDR3 sequences; more than 35% are singletons. Sequencing input: blood. The receptors shown here come from a man older than 75 in good health. Each CDR3 is given with its conserved first and last residue. Fields, in order: V gene, CDR3 length, D gene, J gene, clone size, CDR3 DNA, CDR3 protein. The D gene is left open where the match is weak. Part of the rows lack a size; the others show once, few, many or a class for expanded clones.

TRBV6-2/TRBV6-3	11	.	TRBJ2-7	.	TGTGCCAGCAGCCTCCTGGCCGAGCAGTACTTC	CASSLLAEQYF
TRBV7-2	16	.	TRBJ1-1	.	TGTGCCGGCAGCTGGGACCTAACGGGTGGATGGACTGAAGCTTTCTTT	CAGSWDLTGGWTEAFF
TRBV25-1	15	.	TRBJ2-5	few	TGTGCCAGCAGTGAACCTGGGACCTTCCCAGAGCCCCAGTACTTC	CASSEPGTFPEPQYF
TRBV29-1	12	.	TRBJ2-1	few	TGCAGCGTTGATCCTAGCTTTTCGGAGCAGTTCTTC	CSVDPSFSEQFF
TRBV7-2	16	.	TRBJ2-6	few	TGTGCCAGCAGCTCGCGACGTTGGGGTGGGGCCAACGTCCTGACTTTC	CASSSRRWGGANVLTF
TRBV2	16	TRBD1	TRBJ1-1	.	TGTGCCAGCAGTACAGGACAGGGGGCGAAATCCGCTGAAGCTTTCTTT	CASSTGQGAKSAEAFF
TRBV7-2	13	TRBD1	TRBJ1-2	.	TGTGCCAGCAGCTTAGGGACAGGAGCTGGCTACACCTTC	CASSLGTGAGYTF
TRBV3-1	15	TRBD1	TRBJ1-5	few	TGTGCCAGCAGACCGGACAGGGAGTATGATCAGCCCCAGCATTTT	CASRPDREYDQPQHF
TRBV20-1	14	.	TRBJ1-1	.	TGCAGTGCTCCCCAAGGACATGGAAGAACTGAAGCTTTCTTT	CSAPQGHGRTEAFF
TRBV9	14	TRBD2	TRBJ2-1	many	TGTGCCAGCAGCGTAGTAGCGGGAGGCAATGAGCAGTTCTTC	CASSVVAGGNEQFF
TRBV12-3/TRBV12-4	16	.	TRBJ2-1	.	TGTGCCAGCAGTTTCCCCCGGGACCCTCTCCCTAATGAGCAGTTCTTC	CASSFPRDPLPNEQFF
TRBV7-2	16	TRBD2	TRBJ2-1	.	TGTGCCAGCAGCCCCCAGACTAGCGGGAGAATCGGTGAGCAGTTCTTC	CASSPQTSGRIGEQFF
TRBV20-1	13	TRBD1	TRBJ2-3	.	TGCAGTGCTGCAACAGGGGGCACAGATACGCAGTATTTT	CSAATGGTDTQYF
TRBV5-1	16	TRBD1	TRBJ2-3	.	TGCGCCAGCGGCCTCGCCGGGACAGGGGTTGAGGATACGCAGTATTTT	CASGLAGTGVEDTQYF
TRBV29-1	13	TRBD1	TRBJ1-6	.	TGCAGCGCAGGACAGGGCCCGAATTCACCCCTCCACTTT	CSAGQGPNSPLHF
TRBV5-1	16	.	TRBJ2-1	.	TGCGCCAGCAGCTTGGGTTCGGGACACCTTGTTAATGAGCAGTTCTTC	CASSLGSGHLVNEQFF
TRBV12-3/TRBV12-4	19	TRBD2	TRBJ2-4	few	TGTGCCAGCAGTTTACTGGGACTAGCGGGGGAAGTAGCCAAAAACATTCAGTACTTC	CASSLLGLAGEVAKNIQYF
TRBV15	14	TRBD1	TRBJ2-4	once	TGTGCCACCAGCAGCCCAGGGGGATGGAACATTCAGTACTTC	CATSSPGGWNIQYF
TRBV7-8	15	.	TRBJ2-7	.	TGTGCCAGCAGCTTAGGGACGGGCTCAAGGTACGAGCAGTACTTC	CASSLGTGSRYEQYF
TRBV4-2	15	.	TRBJ2-5	.	TGTGCCAACAGCCAGCGCGGGGACACCCAAGAGACCCAGTACTTC	CANSQRGDTQETQYF
TRBV15	14	TRBD1	TRBJ2-7	.	TGTGCCACCGAGGAGAGGACAGGGGGGTACGAGCAGTACTTC	CATEERTGGYEQYF
TRBV12-3/TRBV12-4	18	TRBD2	TRBJ2-1	.	TGTGCCAGCAGCCCCCCCCCGGGAAGCGGGGCTTCCTACAATGAGCAGTTCTTC	CASSPPPGSGASYNEQFF
TRBV29-1	12	TRBD2	TRBJ2-7	.	TGCAGCGCGCTAGCGGGAGTCTACGAGCAGTACTTC	CSALAGVYEQYF
TRBV5-1	15	TRBD2	TRBJ2-1	.	TGCGCCAGCAGCTTGGTCAATAGCGGGTACAATGAGCAGTTCTTC	CASSLVNSGYNEQFF
TRBV20-1	18	TRBD2	TRBJ2-1	few	TGCAGTGCTAGAGATGGAGGACTAGCGGGAGAATCGGGCAATGAGCAGTTCTTC	CSARDGGLAGESGNEQFF
TRBV29-1	12	.	TRBJ1-2	few	TGCAGCGTTGAAGAGGGGGCAGGAGGCTACACCTTC	CSVEEGAGGYTF
TRBV20-1	13	.	TRBJ1-2	.	TGCAGTGCTAGGGACGGAGCTAACTATGGCTACACCTTC	CSARDGANYGYTF
TRBV29-1	16	TRBD2	TRBJ2-3	.	TGCAGCGTTGAAGGACTAGCGGGAGGTCGGACAGATACGCAGTATTTT	CSVEGLAGGRTDTQYF
TRBV19	16	TRBD2	TRBJ2-1	.	TGTGCCAGTAGGAGGACTAGCGGGAGGGCCGACGATGAGCAGTTCTTC	CASRRTSGRADDEQFF
TRBV20-1	15	TRBD1	TRBJ2-5	.	TGCAGTGCTAGGACGGGGACAGGGGCCAAAAACATTCGGTACTTC	CSARTGTGAKNIRYF
TRBV7-2	12	.	TRBJ2-3	few	TGTGCCAGCACAGAAAGGGCAGATACGCAGTATTTT	CASTERADTQYF